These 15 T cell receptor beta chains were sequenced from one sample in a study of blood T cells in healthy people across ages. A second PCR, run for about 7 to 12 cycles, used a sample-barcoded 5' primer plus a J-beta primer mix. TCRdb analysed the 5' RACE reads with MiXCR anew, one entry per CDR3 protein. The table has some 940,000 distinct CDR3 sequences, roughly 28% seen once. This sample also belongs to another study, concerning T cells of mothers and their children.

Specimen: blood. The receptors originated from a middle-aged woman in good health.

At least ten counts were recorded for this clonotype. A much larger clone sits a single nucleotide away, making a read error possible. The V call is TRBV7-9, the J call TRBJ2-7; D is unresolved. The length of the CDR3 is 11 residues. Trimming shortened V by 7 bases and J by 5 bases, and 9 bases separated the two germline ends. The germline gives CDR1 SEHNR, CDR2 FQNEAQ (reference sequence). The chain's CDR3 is CASNFSDEQYF. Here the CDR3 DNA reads TGTGCCAGCAACTTCTCGGACGAGCAGTACTTC.

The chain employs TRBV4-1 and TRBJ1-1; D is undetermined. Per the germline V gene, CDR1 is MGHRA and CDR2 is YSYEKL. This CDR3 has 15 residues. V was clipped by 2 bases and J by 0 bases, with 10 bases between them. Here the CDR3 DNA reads TGCGCCAGCAGCCAACGGCCCCAGCTGAACACTGAAGCTTTCTTT. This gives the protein CASSQRPQLNTEAFF.

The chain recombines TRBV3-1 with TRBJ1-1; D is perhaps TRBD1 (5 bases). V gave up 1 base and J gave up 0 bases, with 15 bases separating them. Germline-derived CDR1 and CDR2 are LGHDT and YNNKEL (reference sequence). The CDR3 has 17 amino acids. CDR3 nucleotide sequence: TGTGCCAGCAGCCAAGCTCCTGGGGCTACCATGAACACTGAAGCTTTCTTT. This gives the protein CASSQAPGATMNTEAFF.

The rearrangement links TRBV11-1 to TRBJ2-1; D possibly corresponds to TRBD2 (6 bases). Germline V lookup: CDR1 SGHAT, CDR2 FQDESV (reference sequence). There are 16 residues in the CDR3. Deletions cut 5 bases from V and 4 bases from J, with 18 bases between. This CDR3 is CASSRSRGTAYNEQFF. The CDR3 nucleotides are TGTGCCAGCAGCCGGTCTCGGGGGACGGCTTACAATGAGCAGTTCTTC.

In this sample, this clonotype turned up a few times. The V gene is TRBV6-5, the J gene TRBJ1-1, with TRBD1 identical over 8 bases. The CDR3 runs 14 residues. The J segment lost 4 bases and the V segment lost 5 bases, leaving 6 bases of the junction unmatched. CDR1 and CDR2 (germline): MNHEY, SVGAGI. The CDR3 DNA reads TGTGCCAGCAGTGGACAGGGAGCGTTCACTGAAGCTTTCTTT. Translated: CASSGQGAFTEAFF.

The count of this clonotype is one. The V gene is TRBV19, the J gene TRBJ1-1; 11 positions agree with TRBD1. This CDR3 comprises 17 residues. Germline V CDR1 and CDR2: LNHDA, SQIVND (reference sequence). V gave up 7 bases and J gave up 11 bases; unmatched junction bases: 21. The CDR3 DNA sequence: TGTGCCAGTACGAACTCCGGGACAGGGGGATCTCCTGCAGGGGCTTTCTTT. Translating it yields CASTNSGTGGSPAGAFF.

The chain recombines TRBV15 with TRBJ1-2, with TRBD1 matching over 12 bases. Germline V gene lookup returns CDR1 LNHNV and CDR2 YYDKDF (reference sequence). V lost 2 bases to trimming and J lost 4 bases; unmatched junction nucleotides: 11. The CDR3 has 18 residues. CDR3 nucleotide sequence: TGTGCCACCAGCAGAAGAGAAGATGTGGGACAGGGGGCCTATGGCTACACCTTC. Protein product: CATSRREDVGQGAYGYTF.

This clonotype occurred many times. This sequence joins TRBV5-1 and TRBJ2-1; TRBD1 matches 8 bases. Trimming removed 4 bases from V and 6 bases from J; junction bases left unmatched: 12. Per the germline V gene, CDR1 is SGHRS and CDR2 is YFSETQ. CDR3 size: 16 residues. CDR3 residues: CASSNGQGRRSNEQFF. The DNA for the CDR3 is TGCGCCAGCAGCAATGGACAGGGACGGAGGTCCAATGAGCAGTTCTTC.

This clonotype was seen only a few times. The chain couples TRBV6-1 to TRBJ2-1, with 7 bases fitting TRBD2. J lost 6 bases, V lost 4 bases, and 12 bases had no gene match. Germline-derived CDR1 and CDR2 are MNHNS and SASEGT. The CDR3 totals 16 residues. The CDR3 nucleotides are TGTGCCAGCAGTGCGCTGGCGGGGGTCATTTTCAATGAGCAGTTCTTC. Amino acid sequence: CASSALAGVIFNEQFF.

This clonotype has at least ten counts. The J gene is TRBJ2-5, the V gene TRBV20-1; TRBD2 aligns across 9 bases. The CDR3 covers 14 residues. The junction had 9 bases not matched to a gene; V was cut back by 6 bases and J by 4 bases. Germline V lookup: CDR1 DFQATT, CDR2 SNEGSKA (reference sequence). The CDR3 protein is CSATAGGATETQYF. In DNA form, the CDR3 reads TGCAGTGCCACAGCGGGGGGCGCGACAGAGACCCAGTACTTC.

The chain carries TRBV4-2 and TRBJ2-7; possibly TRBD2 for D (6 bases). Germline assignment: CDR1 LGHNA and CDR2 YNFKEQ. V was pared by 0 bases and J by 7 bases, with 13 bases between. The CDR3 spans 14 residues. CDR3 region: CASSQELAHREQYF. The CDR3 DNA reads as TGTGCCAGCAGCCAAGAACTAGCCCACAGAGAGCAGTACTTC.

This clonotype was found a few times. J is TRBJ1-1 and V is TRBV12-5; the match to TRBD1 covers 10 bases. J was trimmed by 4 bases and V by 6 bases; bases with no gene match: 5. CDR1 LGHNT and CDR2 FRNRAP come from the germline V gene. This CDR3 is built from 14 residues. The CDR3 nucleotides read TGTGCTAGTGGGAGACAGGGGGCTGGCACTGAAGCTTTCTTT. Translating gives CASGRQGAGTEAFF.

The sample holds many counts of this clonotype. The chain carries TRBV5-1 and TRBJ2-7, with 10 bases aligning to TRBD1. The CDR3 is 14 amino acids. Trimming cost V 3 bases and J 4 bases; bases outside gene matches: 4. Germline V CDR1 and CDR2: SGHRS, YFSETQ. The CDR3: CASSSGQGGYEQYF. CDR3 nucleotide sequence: TGCGCCAGCAGCTCCGGACAGGGGGGATACGAGCAGTACTTC.

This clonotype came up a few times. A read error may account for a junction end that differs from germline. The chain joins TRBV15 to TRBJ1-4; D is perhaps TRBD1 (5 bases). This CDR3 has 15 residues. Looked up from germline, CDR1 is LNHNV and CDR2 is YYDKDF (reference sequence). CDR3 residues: CATSPRAGANEKRFF. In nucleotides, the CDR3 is TGTGCCACCAGCCCCAGGGCGGGCGCTAATGAAAAACGGTTTTTT.

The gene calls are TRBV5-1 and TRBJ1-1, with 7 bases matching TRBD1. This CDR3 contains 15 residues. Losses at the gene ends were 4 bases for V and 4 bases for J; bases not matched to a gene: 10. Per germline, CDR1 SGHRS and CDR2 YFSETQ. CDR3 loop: CASSDYRGGSTEAFF. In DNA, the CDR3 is TGCGCCAGCAGCGACTACAGGGGAGGTTCCACTGAAGCTTTCTTT.